The rows below give T cell receptor beta chains drawn from one sample of a study of technical replicates of blood from several donors. The protocol was immunoSEQ multiplex PCR, while the TCRdb copy is restricted to in-frame clones and leaves out a portion. This sample carries roughly 80,000 clones, about nine tenths of them seen once, and the ten largest clones take about 0.41%. The sequencing input was T cells isolated from PBMCs. These receptor sequences come from a human donor in good health. CDR3s include the opening cysteine and the closing phenylalanine or tryptophan. Only some rows state a clone size, as once, few, many or a class for expanded clones.

j_call: TRBJ1-5; clone_size: once; v_call: TRBV4-2; cdr3_aa: CASSQDGQGGNQPQHF
j_call: TRBJ2-7; clone_size: .; v_call: TRBV2; cdr3_aa: CASSDRREGAYEQYF
j_call: TRBJ1-2; clone_size: .; v_call: TRBV28; cdr3_aa: CASSLRGGARRFHGYTF
j_call: TRBJ2-7; clone_size: once; v_call: TRBV7-9; cdr3_aa: CASSPGQVTSYEQYF
j_call: TRBJ2-2; clone_size: .; v_call: TRBV6-5; cdr3_aa: CASSVVSESTGELFF
j_call: TRBJ1-5; clone_size: .; v_call: TRBV27; cdr3_aa: CASNDRGMGSNQPQHF
j_call: TRBJ1-5; clone_size: few; v_call: TRBV6-5; cdr3_aa: CASSYFTGQPQHF
j_call: TRBJ2-5; clone_size: .; v_call: TRBV25-1; cdr3_aa: CASSELTRETQYF
j_call: TRBJ2-7; clone_size: .; v_call: TRBV7-8; cdr3_aa: CASSVRDKSYEQYF
j_call: TRBJ2-2; clone_size: .; v_call: TRBV10-1; cdr3_aa: CASSESGRADTGELFF
j_call: TRBJ1-5; clone_size: .; v_call: TRBV9; cdr3_aa: CASSLTEQSQPQHF
j_call: TRBJ1-4; clone_size: .; v_call: TRBV13; cdr3_aa: CASRGRSGPTEKLFF
j_call: TRBJ2-7; clone_size: .; v_call: TRBV6-5; cdr3_aa: CASSYGPGGTTYEQYF
j_call: TRBJ2-5; clone_size: .; v_call: TRBV2; cdr3_aa: CASRLLAGAGETQYF
j_call: TRBJ2-7; clone_size: .; v_call: TRBV28; cdr3_aa: CASSYPPVTYEQYF
j_call: TRBJ2-5; clone_size: .; v_call: TRBV5-4; cdr3_aa: CASRSSRILETQYF
j_call: TRBJ1-5; clone_size: .; v_call: TRBV18; cdr3_aa: CASSPGTGLQPQHF
j_call: TRBJ2-5; clone_size: .; v_call: TRBV7-2; cdr3_aa: CASSLSQREFGTQYF
j_call: TRBJ2-5; clone_size: once; v_call: TRBV7-8; cdr3_aa: CASSLGGSGETQYF
j_call: TRBJ2-7; clone_size: .; v_call: TRBV9; cdr3_aa: CASSLRLSSYEQYF
j_call: TRBJ2-7; clone_size: .; v_call: TRBV28; cdr3_aa: CATTYGDRAYEQYF
j_call: TRBJ2-1; clone_size: .; v_call: TRBV29-1; cdr3_aa: CSVEGQTYNEQFF
j_call: TRBJ2-2; clone_size: .; v_call: TRBV6-5; cdr3_aa: CASQGQGETGELFF
j_call: TRBJ2-7; clone_size: .; v_call: TRBV11-2; cdr3_aa: CASSSELLETYEQYF
j_call: TRBJ2-7; clone_size: .; v_call: TRBV7-6; cdr3_aa: CASSPNSLSDRTYEQYF
j_call: TRBJ2-2; clone_size: .; v_call: TRBV9; cdr3_aa: CASSVVAGGPNTGELFF
j_call: TRBJ2-5; clone_size: .; v_call: TRBV11-2; cdr3_aa: CASSLDPGLAGGLVQETQYF
j_call: TRBJ2-1; clone_size: once; v_call: TRBV25-1; cdr3_aa: CASSDTRGTGVYNEQFF
j_call: TRBJ2-1; clone_size: .; v_call: TRBV5-1; cdr3_aa: CASSLILAGRNEQFF
j_call: TRBJ2-3; clone_size: .; v_call: TRBV7-3; cdr3_aa: CASSLSSGRVDTQYF
j_call: TRBJ2-2; clone_size: once; v_call: TRBV7-2; cdr3_aa: CASSPLITTGELFF
j_call: TRBJ2-1; clone_size: .; v_call: TRBV27; cdr3_aa: CASSLVQGNEQFF
j_call: TRBJ2-1; clone_size: .; v_call: TRBV11-2; cdr3_aa: CASSPRDRAFYEQFF
j_call: TRBJ2-7; clone_size: .; v_call: TRBV11-1; cdr3_aa: CASTSEGREQYF
j_call: TRBJ2-2; clone_size: .; v_call: TRBV9; cdr3_aa: CASSVSRAWTSLKNTGELFF
j_call: TRBJ2-5; clone_size: .; v_call: TRBV9; cdr3_aa: CASSAGQGAYWYQETQYF
j_call: TRBJ1-2; clone_size: .; v_call: TRBV28; cdr3_aa: CASSRQGAHSNYGYTF
j_call: TRBJ2-7; clone_size: .; v_call: TRBV28; cdr3_aa: CASTPPPGQGFYEQYF
j_call: TRBJ1-1; clone_size: once; v_call: TRBV5-8; cdr3_aa: CASTGRGDNMNTEAFF
j_call: TRBJ1-1; clone_size: .; v_call: TRBV4-2; cdr3_aa: CASSQRTGAPTYSLTMNTEAFF
j_call: TRBJ1-3; clone_size: .; v_call: TRBV7-8; cdr3_aa: CASSEDSGNTIYF
j_call: TRBJ2-7; clone_size: .; v_call: TRBV5-1; cdr3_aa: CASSLDRWGYEQYF
j_call: TRBJ1-1; clone_size: .; v_call: TRBV5-4; cdr3_aa: CASSSRQSLNTEAFF
j_call: TRBJ2-2; clone_size: .; v_call: TRBV28; cdr3_aa: CASSYDPPTSDSTRELFF
j_call: TRBJ2-3; clone_size: .; v_call: TRBV9; cdr3_aa: CASSVNLGGTTKDTQYF
j_call: TRBJ2-7; clone_size: .; v_call: TRBV7-2; cdr3_aa: CASSLGSGGSFYEQYF
j_call: TRBJ2-7; clone_size: .; v_call: TRBV7-9; cdr3_aa: CASSLAPGQGLWEQYF
j_call: TRBJ2-7; clone_size: .; v_call: TRBV6-5; cdr3_aa: CASSYSSAYEQYF
j_call: TRBJ1-4; clone_size: .; v_call: TRBV30; cdr3_aa: CAWSVEGKLFF
j_call: TRBJ2-3; clone_size: .; v_call: TRBV7-3; cdr3_aa: CASSFDGLAGGTDTQYF
j_call: TRBJ2-2; clone_size: .; v_call: TRBV7-9; cdr3_aa: CASSLFSGSSHTGELFF
j_call: TRBJ2-1; clone_size: .; v_call: TRBV6-5; cdr3_aa: CASSYSSHEQFF
j_call: TRBJ2-1; clone_size: .; v_call: TRBV5-1; cdr3_aa: CASSFGQGYNEQFF